The 27 T cell receptor delta chains below all came from one sample that was sequenced in a study of γδ T cells in repeated Plasmodium falciparum infection. TCRdb re-called the multiplex PCR reads with CATT. The data show roughly 86,000 delta-chain clones, with more than 1.4% seen just once and more than 7% held by the top ten. Bulk repertoires came from Vgamma9/Vdelta2+ or Vdelta2-negative gammadelta T cells flow-sorted from PBMC. The specimen sequenced was gamma-delta T cells from blood. These TCRs come from a pool of human donors (malaria-infected and uninfected, not separated).

As for this clone: One base separates it from a far larger clone, so it is likely a read error. The genes are TRDV2 and TRDJ1, with D hard to call. TCRdb supplies no J gene; here it was assigned by aligning the nucleotide sequence to germline. The CDR3 is 15 residues long. CDR1 is GEAIGNYY and CDR2 is EKD in the germline V gene. CDR3 coding DNA: TGTGCCTGTGACTCGGTCGGGGTAAAAACCGACAAACTCATCTTT. Translation gives CACDSVGVKTDKLIF.

This clone was picked up a small number of times. TCRdb records a much larger clone's protein for this DNA, with a difference at residue 16 that likely arises from a read error; the protein given is the translation of the DNA. No J gene was called, and the V gene is TRDV3; no DNA check was done on the table's D call, TRDD3. The CDR3 runs to 17 residues. Germline assignment: CDR1 TVYSNPD and CDR2 GDNSRS (reference sequence). This CDR3 is CAYKPSPRGARTDKLTF. The CDR3, as DNA: TGTGCCTATAAACCTTCCCCTCGGGGGGCCCGCACCGATAAACTCACCTTT.

With regard to this clone: The protein TCRdb gives is from a much larger clone and does not agree with this DNA's translation at residue 14, likely a read error; the protein shown here comes from the DNA. This sequence joins TRDV1 and TRDJ1, with D tentatively TRDD2 or TRDD3 (6 bases each). Trimming stripped 1 base from V and 1 base from J, with 31 bases between. The V gene's germline CDR1 is TSWWSYY and CDR2 QGS. The CDR3 is made up of 22 amino acids. CDR3 sequence (DNA): TGTGCTCTTGGGGAACGAGGCTCCTACGATATTTGGGGGGTACAGCGCACCGATAAACTCATCTTT. This gives the protein CALGERGSYDIWGVQRTDKLIF.

This clone was counted at least ten times. Translating this DNA gives a protein that differs at residue 5 from the TCRdb one, which belongs to a much larger clone; a read error is likely, and the protein shown is this translation. This specimen includes other DNA sequences encoding the same CDR3. The rearrangement links TRDV3 to TRDJ1; D not certain. Trimming removed 4 bases from V and 2 bases from J, with 26 bases in between. Germline V gene sequence: CDR1 TVYSNPD, CDR2 GDNSRS (reference sequence). This CDR3 contains 17 residues. The CDR3 loop is CASTRSPYRRETDKLIF. CDR3 nucleotides: TGTGCCTCTACCAGGTCCCCGTATCGTAGGGAGACCGATAAACTCATCTTT.

This clone was counted only a few times. A far larger clone is off by one base, so a read error is likely. The same CDR3 arises from other DNA sequences in this sample as well. V usage is TRDV2 and J usage is TRDJ1; D might be TRDD3 (5 bases). TCRdb supplies no J gene; here it was assigned by aligning the nucleotide sequence to germline. Germline CDR1 is GEAIGNYY and CDR2 is EKD. The CDR3 loop spans 14 amino acids. The CDR3 DNA follows: TGTGCCTGTGACACCATCTGGGAAGCCGACAAACTCATCTTT. It yields the protein CACDTIWEADKLIF.

This clone was detected a few times. The chain joins TRDV1 to TRDJ1, with 11 positions matching TRDD3. The J gene was not available in TCRdb and was assigned here by matching the DNA to germline segments. V shed 4 bases and J 3 bases; nucleotides not matched to a gene: 10. The length of the CDR3 is 17 residues. Germline CDR1 reads TSWWSYY; CDR2 reads QGS. DNA for the CDR3: TGTGCTCTTGGGGTAGCCGCCCTGGGGGATACTGCCGATAAACTCATCTTT. Its protein is CALGVAALGDTADKLIF.

This clone was observed a handful of times. The protein recorded in TCRdb matches a much larger clone and deviates from this DNA's translation at residue 15, suggesting a read error; the protein here is obtained by translating the DNA. The rearrangement links TRDV1 to TRDJ1; 7 nucleotides agree with TRDD3. Germline lookup yields CDR1 TSWWSYY and CDR2 QGS. After removal of 4 bases from V and 6 bases from J, the junction contained 23 bases not matched to a gene. The CDR3 loop spans 19 amino acids. The CDR3 sequence: CALGGFDNYVLGHINKLIF. The CDR3 coding sequence is TGTGCTCTTGGGGGATTCGATAACTACGTACTGGGGCATATCAATAAACTCATCTTT.

On this clone: TCRdb's listed protein matches a much larger clone and diverges from this DNA's translation at residue 8, likely through a read error; the protein shown comes from the DNA. V usage is TRDV1 and J usage is TRDJ1, with TRDD3 matching over 8 bases. This CDR3 has 15 residues. Germline-derived CDR1 and CDR2 are TSWWSYY and QGS. The CDR3: CALRDWGVNTDKLIF. CDR3 coding DNA: TGTGCTCTTAGGGACTGGGGGGTTAACACCGATAAACTCATCTTT.

This clone was picked up many times. A far larger clone is only one base removed, so a read error is likely. This sample also contains other DNA sequences that code for the same CDR3. This rearrangement joins TRDV1 to TRDJ1; 7 bases match TRDD2. The CDR3 runs 21 residues. Germline CDR1 is TSWWSYY and CDR2 is QGS. The CDR3 region has the DNA TGTGCCCTTGGGGAACCGATCCGAATTTCCTACGGGGTCTCGTACACCGATAAACTCATCTTT. Translation: CALGEPIRISYGVSYTDKLIF.

A remark on this clone: The likely explanation is a read error, given a far larger clone one base away. Other DNA sequences in this sample translate to the same CDR3. No J gene was named, though the V gene is TRDV1; the table calls TRDD3, which could not be checked here. Germline-derived CDR1 and CDR2 are TSWWSYY and QGS. The CDR3 runs to 19 residues. The CDR3 DNA sequence: TGTGCTCTTGGGGAACTAATGGGCCCGTACTGGGGGATTGGCGGTAAGCTCATCTTT. This codes for CALGELMGPYWGIGGKLIF.

Ten or more counts support this clone. The TCRdb protein comes from a much larger clone and disagrees with this DNA's translation at residue 3, likely due to a read error; the protein given here is derived from the DNA. The V and J genes are TRDV2 and TRDJ1; D gene ambiguous. The J gene comes from matching the DNA to germline here; TCRdb lacks it. Germline V gene lookup returns CDR1 GEAIGNYY and CDR2 EKD. The CDR3 contains 14 residues. The CDR3 loop reads CARDTPFVVGVLIF. CDR3 in DNA: TGTGCCCGTGACACCCCTTTTGTAGTTGGCGTACTCATCTTT.

This clone was detected many times. The same CDR3 also results from other DNA sequences found in this sample. The chain uses TRDV1 and TRDJ1, with D perhaps assigned TRDD2 or TRDD3 (9 bases each). Looked up from germline, CDR1 is TSWWSYY and CDR2 is QGS. The CDR3 spans 22 residues. The V end lost 2 bases, the J end lost 3 bases, and 34 bases lay between the germline ends. The CDR3 loop reads CALGEGEDLPTATGDTADKLIF. CDR3 nucleotide sequence: TGTGCTCTTGGGGAAGGAGAGGACCTTCCTACTGCTACTGGGGATACGGCCGATAAACTCATCTTT.

This clone occurred many times. Other DNA sequences in the sample encode the same CDR3. V and J are TRDV1 and TRDJ1, with 9 positions matching TRDD3. The CDR3 is 19 amino acids. Germline V CDR1 and CDR2: TSWWSYY, QGS. J gave up 8 bases and V 3 bases, and 22 bases lay outside the gene matches. The CDR3 is CALGDTFPTITGGSHKLIF. The CDR3 DNA sequence: TGTGCTCTTGGGGACACCTTTCCTACTATAACTGGGGGAAGTCACAAACTCATCTTT.

Note on this clone: The TCRdb protein, from a much larger clone, departs from this DNA's translation at residue 14, likely by read error; the protein shown derives from the DNA. The J gene has no call, while the V gene is TRDV1; the DNA was not used to check the table's D call, TRDD3. Germline V CDR1 and CDR2: TSWWSYY, QGS. The CDR3 is 16 amino acids. This CDR3 is CALGESSRTGGYKFIF. For the CDR3, the DNA is TGTGCTCTTGGGGAATCCTCCCGTACTGGGGGATATAAATTCATCTTT.

This clone was counted many times. This DNA's translation and the protein TCRdb lists, from a much larger clone, do not match at residue 12, likely due to a read error; the protein shown is translated from the DNA. This chain uses TRDV2 with TRDJ2; 7 nucleotides align to TRDD3. The J gene is absent in TCRdb and was assigned here via DNA matching to germline. With 3 bases clipped from V and 5 bases from J, the junction kept 23 bases outside the gene matches. The CDR3 length is 20 residues. The V gene's germline CDR1 is GEAIGNYY and CDR2 EKD. CDR3 sequence reads: CACDPVYPSTGEYGTAQLFF. CDR3 coding DNA: TGTGCCTGTGACCCTGTATATCCCAGTACTGGGGAATACGGCACAGCACAACTCTTCTTT.

This clone appeared many times. The rearrangement joins TRDV2 to TRDJ1; 9 bases fit TRDD3. From germline, CDR1 is GEAIGNYY and CDR2 EKD. V trimming: 3 bases; J trimming: 0 bases; junction bases outside the gene matches: 13. The CDR3 has 18 residues. The CDR3 loop reads CACDPVLTGGEYTDKLIF. DNA for the CDR3: TGTGCCTGTGACCCTGTGCTAACTGGGGGAGAGTACACCGATAAACTCATCTTT.

Comments on this clone: TCRdb's protein, taken from a much larger clone, differs from this DNA's translation at residue 10, likely owing to a read error; the protein displayed comes from the DNA. This sequence joins TRDV2 and TRDJ3; perhaps TRDD3 as D (6 bases). Assignment of the J gene here rests on matching the DNA to germline, because TCRdb gives none. The V gene's germline CDR1 is GEAIGNYY and CDR2 EKD. This CDR3 comprises 15 residues. The CDR3 DNA follows: TGTGCCTGTGACTTCGGATACTGGGACGCCCGACAGATGTTTTTC. Its protein is CACDFGYWDARQMFF.

This clone was seen repeatedly, ten times or more. The protein recorded in TCRdb matches a much larger clone and deviates from this DNA's translation at residue 14, suggesting a read error; the protein here is obtained by translating the DNA. The V and J genes are TRDV1 and TRDJ1; 11 bases agree with TRDD3. CDR3 length: 17 residues. CDR1 is TSWWSYY, CDR2 QGS, per germline. CDR3 coding DNA: TGTGCTCTTGGGGGGCGACTGGGGGATAGTTACTCCGATAATCTCATCTTT. Residues: CALGGRLGDSYSDNLIF.

This clone was picked up many times. The J gene is TRDJ1, the V gene TRDV1; 11 nucleotides align to TRDD3. The J gene comes from matching the DNA to germline here; TCRdb lacks it. With V trimmed by 4 bases and J by 8 bases, 12 bases remained unmatched. The CDR3 has 16 residues. Germline V lookup: CDR1 TSWWSYY, CDR2 QGS. For the CDR3, the DNA is TGTGCTCTTGGGGCCGGCCTGGGGGATACATTCAACAAACTCATCTTT. The encoded protein is CALGAGLGDTFNKLIF.

On this clone: TCRdb's protein, taken from a much larger clone, differs from this DNA's translation at residue 19, likely owing to a read error; the protein displayed comes from the DNA. The V segment is TRDV1, and no J call was made; the table's D call, TRDD3, was not checked against the DNA. There are 20 residues in the CDR3. In germline, CDR1 is TSWWSYY, CDR2 QGS. The CDR3 DNA follows: TGTGCTCTTGGGGAACTGATCCTCTCCCTCTGGGGGATACGACCCGATAAACTCACCTTT. Residues: CALGELILSLWGIRPDKLTF.

In this sample, this clone turned up a few times. This sequence is one base from a far larger clone and is likely a read error. Other DNA variants within this sample encode the same CDR3. This chain links TRDV1 with TRDJ1; tentative D call: TRDD3 (6 bases). The germline gives CDR1 TSWWSYY, CDR2 QGS. This CDR3 contains 25 residues. V lost 0 bases and J lost 0, with 38 bases in between. The CDR3 here is CALGELLQGFERLGANSKYTDKLIF. In DNA form, the CDR3 reads TGTGCTCTTGGGGAACTACTTCAGGGTTTTGAGAGACTGGGAGCGAATTCAAAGTACACCGATAAACTCATCTTT.

This clone was counted between two and nine times. Given a far larger clone just one base away, this is likely a sequencing read error. The identical CDR3 is also encoded by other nucleotide sequences in the sample. For the V gene the call is TRDV2; the J gene has no call; TRDD3 was called by the table and not checked on the DNA. The CDR3 runs to 15 residues. The germline V gene has CDR1 GEAIGNYY and CDR2 EKD. The CDR3 region has the DNA TGTGCCTGTGACGGGATACTGGGGGACACCTCGGGGCTCATCTTT. Protein: CACDGILGDTSGLIF.

A note on this clone: TCRdb lists the protein of a much larger clone for this DNA, which differs at residue 17, so this is likely a read error; the protein given here is translated from the DNA itself. The DNA of the CDR3 is TGTGCTCTTGGGGAACTTCCGGCCTTCCTTTCCCCATACACCGATAAACACATCTTT. As protein: CALGELPAFLSPYTDKHIF. TRDV1 is the V gene, and the J gene was not called; TRDD3, the D gene given by the table, was not confirmed from the DNA. Germline values: CDR1 TSWWSYY, CDR2 QGS. The CDR3 contains 19 residues.

About this clone: Translating this DNA gives a protein that differs at residue 10 from the TCRdb one, which belongs to a much larger clone; a read error is likely, and the protein shown is this translation. CDR3 protein: CALGECPLLLSRSTLLGDKYKLIF. CDR3 DNA sequence: TGTGCTCTTGGGGAATGCCCCCTACTTCTCTCTAGGTCCACGTTACTGGGGGATAAATATAAACTCATTTTT. The J segment was not called; the V segment is TRDV1; TRDD3, as called in the table, went unchecked against the DNA. CDR3 size: 24 residues. Per the germline V gene, CDR1 is TSWWSYY and CDR2 is QGS.

This clone was counted between two and nine times. This may stem from a read error, because a much larger clone lies one nucleotide away. The same CDR3 also results from other DNA sequences found in this sample. V usage is TRDV1 and J usage is TRDJ1, with 9 bases identical to TRDD3. TCRdb carries no J gene annotation; the J gene was assigned here by matching the DNA with germline. The length of the CDR3 is 19 residues. The germline CDR1 and CDR2 sequences are TSWWSYY and QGS. The CDR3 loop is CALGELGLLLGEWTDKLIF. The DNA of the CDR3 is TGCGCTCTTGGGGAACTAGGCCTATTACTGGGGGAATGGACCGATAAACTCATCTTT.

This clone turned up a few times. This DNA's translation and the protein TCRdb lists, from a much larger clone, do not match at residue 11, likely due to a read error; the protein shown is translated from the DNA. J is TRDJ1 and V is TRDV1; perhaps TRDD3 as D (5 bases). TCRdb supplies no J gene; here it was assigned by aligning the nucleotide sequence to germline. The length of the CDR3 is 21 residues. The germline V and J ends were trimmed by 0 bases and 0 bases, with 26 bases remaining between them. Germline values: CDR1 TSWWSYY, CDR2 QGS. The chain's CDR3 is CALGELVLPKRGVFYTDKLIF. The CDR3 coding sequence is TGTGCTCTTGGGGAACTCGTTTTACCCAAGAGGGGAGTTTTCTACACCGATAAACTCATCTTT.

This clone showed up many times. The rearrangement uses TRDV1 and TRDJ1; D gene ambiguous. The CDR3 length is 16 residues. The V end was cut by 1 base, the J end by 2 bases, with 14 bases between. Germline CDR1 TSWWSYY, CDR2 QGS. In DNA form, the CDR3 reads TGTGCTCTTGGGGAACCTGTTTTGTGTCTAACCGATAAACTCATCTTT. Its protein product is CALGEPVLCLTDKLIF.